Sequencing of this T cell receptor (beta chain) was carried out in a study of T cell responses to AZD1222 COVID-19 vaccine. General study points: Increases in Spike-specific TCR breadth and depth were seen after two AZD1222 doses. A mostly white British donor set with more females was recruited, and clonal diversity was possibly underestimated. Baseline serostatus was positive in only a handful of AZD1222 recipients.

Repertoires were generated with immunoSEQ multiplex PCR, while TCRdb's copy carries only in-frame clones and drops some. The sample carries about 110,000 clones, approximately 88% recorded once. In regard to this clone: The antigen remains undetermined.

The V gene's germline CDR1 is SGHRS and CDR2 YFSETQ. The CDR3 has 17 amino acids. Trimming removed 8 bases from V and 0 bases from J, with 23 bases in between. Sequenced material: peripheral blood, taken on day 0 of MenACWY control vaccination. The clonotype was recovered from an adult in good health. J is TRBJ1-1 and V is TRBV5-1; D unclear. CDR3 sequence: CASTPRTASTMNTEAFF. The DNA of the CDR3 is TGCGCCAGTACCCCCCGGACGGCTAGTACGATGAACACTGAAGCTTTCTTT.